A single sample is the source of the 17 T cell receptor beta chains below, sequenced in a study of response to subunit inactivated influenza vaccine (dated 2018 in TCRdb). The protocol used for the library was RT-PCR. Sequencing used an Illumina HiSeq 2500. The raw public data were reprocessed by TCRdb itself: fastp quality trimming at Q25, MiXCR clonotype calling, in-frame beta chains only. Entries that share a CDR3 protein sequence are merged under the most common genes and DNA. The sample table shows about 780,000 distinct CDR3 sequences, and about a fifth are seen once. The ten largest clones take up approximately 10% of the sample. Sample: PBMCs from blood, taken 5 days after vaccination. These receptors were collected from a man between 50 and 59 years old who received an inactivated influenza vaccine. Donor details come from another sample of the same person, matched by shared clones.

The chain links TRBV6-5 to TRBJ2-7; D uncertain. Germline loops: CDR1 MNHEY, CDR2 SVGAGI. V lost 0 bases, J lost 0 bases, and 9 bases lay in between. CDR3 length: 15 amino acids. The CDR3 region is CASSYSDPASYEQYF. CDR3 DNA: TGTGCCAGCAGTTACTCGGATCCGGCCTCCTACGAGCAGTACTTC.

J is TRBJ2-7 and V is TRBV7-2, with D tentatively TRBD1 or TRBD2 (5 bases each). CDR3 length equals 17 residues. Germline assignment: CDR1 SGHTA and CDR2 FQGNSA. The V end was cut by 1 base, the J end by 3 bases, with 19 bases between. CDR3 DNA sequence: TGTGCCAGCAGCTTAGTGTCACAGGCTAGCCTAGGCTACGAGCAGTACTTC. The encoded protein is CASSLVSQASLGYEQYF.

This clonotype came up a few times. The chain combines TRBV10-3 with TRBJ2-2, with D hard to call. The germline V gene encodes CDR1 ENHRY and CDR2 SYGVKD. Deletions cut 4 bases from V and 5 bases from J, with 11 bases between. This CDR3 comprises 14 residues. The chain's CDR3 is CAISGSTKTGELFF. Here the CDR3 DNA reads TGTGCCATCAGTGGGTCCACAAAAACCGGGGAGCTGTTTTTT.

The CDR3 loop is CASSWTGVSGYTF. DNA of the CDR3: TGTGCCAGCAGTTGGACAGGGGTGAGCGGCTACACCTTC. The rearrangement joins TRBV12-3 or TRBV12-4 to TRBJ1-2, with TRBD1 matching 9 bases. The trim removed 4 bases at V and 8 bases at J, leaving 5 bases unmatched. This CDR3 has 13 amino acids.

The chain has TRBV4-1 and TRBJ2-6; no clear D gene. CDR3 length equals 14 residues. The germline V gene encodes CDR1 MGHRA and CDR2 YSYEKL. V lost 4 bases and J lost 3, with 7 bases in between. The CDR3 coding sequence is TGCGCCAGCAGCCTCGGAATTGGGGCCAACGTCCTGACTTTC. Its translation is CASSLGIGANVLTF.

In this sample, this clonotype turned up a few times. V gene TRBV5-5 combines with J gene TRBJ2-1; D ambiguous. CDR3 length: 18 amino acids. Trimming took 2 bases from V and 5 from J, leaving 23 bases between them. Germline V CDR1 and CDR2: SGHKS, YYEKEE (reference sequence). The CDR3 DNA reads TGTGCCAGCAGCTTAGAGCCCGGGCAAGGCTACGCTAACAATGAGCAGTTCTTC. Encoded protein: CASSLEPGQGYANNEQFF. The variable domain in full, with the rest retrieved from reference TRBV5-5 and TRBJ2-1, is DAGVTQSPTHLIKTRGQQVTLRCSPISGHKSVSWYQQVLGQGPQFIFQYYEKEERGRGNFPDRFSARQFPNYSSELNVNALLLGDSALYLCASSLEPGQGYANNEQFFGPGTRLTVL.

The chain joins TRBV11-1 to TRBJ2-1, with TRBD2 as a possible D gene (5 bases). This CDR3 has 19 amino acids. The V and J ends lost 2 bases and 0 bases respectively, with 20 bases between them. The germline gives CDR1 SGHAT, CDR2 FQDESV (reference sequence). The CDR3 sequence: CASSLRKERTTGSYNEQFF. CDR3 in DNA: TGTGCCAGCAGCTTAAGGAAAGAGCGGACCACGGGCTCCTACAATGAGCAGTTCTTC.

In its sample, this clonotype was seen many times. This chain uses TRBV5-1 with TRBJ2-2, with 8 nucleotides matching TRBD2. Germline V gene lookup returns CDR1 SGHRS and CDR2 YFSETQ. This CDR3 has 17 amino acids. J was trimmed by 0 bases and V by 0 bases; bases with no gene match: 4. Here the CDR3 DNA reads TGCGCCAGCAGCTTGGCTACTAGCGGAGCGAACACCGGGGAGCTGTTTTTT. Translation gives CASSLATSGANTGELFF.

This clonotype was seen only a few times. The rearrangement joins TRBV4-3 to TRBJ2-7; D unclear. The germline gives CDR1 LGHNA, CDR2 YSLEER. V lost 0 bases, J lost 0 bases, and 9 bases lay in between. This CDR3 comprises 15 residues. The CDR3 loop reads CASSQDEETSYEQYF. The CDR3 DNA follows: TGCGCCAGCAGCCAAGATGAGGAGACCTCCTACGAGCAGTACTTC.

This clonotype has only a few counts. The chain joins TRBV20-1 to TRBJ2-3; no clear D gene. V was trimmed by 4 bases and J by 4 bases, leaving 15 bases between them. This CDR3 has 14 residues. Per the germline V gene, CDR1 is DFQATT and CDR2 is SNEGSKA (reference sequence). The CDR3: CSATKNDGADTQYF. The CDR3 bases are TGCAGTGCTACAAAAAACGACGGTGCAGATACGCAGTATTTT.

This chain uses TRBV6-2 or TRBV6-3 with TRBJ2-1, with a weak D call TRBD2 (5 bases). V was shortened by 2 bases and J by 5 bases, with 22 bases between the two germline ends. The CDR3 runs 18 residues. Germline V gives CDR1 MNHEY, CDR2 SVGEGT. The CDR3 loop is CASSYPTHPTTQNNEQFF. The CDR3, as DNA: TGTGCCAGCAGTTACCCCACACACCCGACTACGCAGAACAATGAGCAGTTCTTC.

This clonotype was detected a few times. This sequence joins TRBV15 and TRBJ1-6, with D unclear. The ends were cut back, 0 bases at V and 9 bases at J, with 3 bases in the middle. The germline V gene encodes CDR1 LNHNV and CDR2 YYDKDF (reference sequence). CDR3 length: 12 amino acids. CDR3: CATSRDTSPLHF. CDR3 DNA sequence: TGTGCCACCAGCAGAGATACTTCACCCCTCCACTTT.

This clonotype was picked up a small number of times. The chain links TRBV6-6 to TRBJ2-3; D is unresolved. Looked up from germline, CDR1 is MNHNY and CDR2 is SVGAGI (reference sequence). The CDR3 runs to 13 residues. The V gene lost 2 bases and the J gene lost 1 base, with 4 bases spanning the gap. CDR3: CASSYIGTDTQYF. DNA for the CDR3: TGTGCCAGCAGTTACATCGGCACAGATACGCAGTATTTT.

The chain employs TRBV5-1 and TRBJ2-7; 7 bases are shared with TRBD2. Germline V gene sequence: CDR1 SGHRS, CDR2 YFSETQ. This CDR3 contains 16 residues. V trimming: 1 base; J trimming: 0 bases; junction bases outside the gene matches: 7. This CDR3 is CASSLQLATSSYEQYF. CDR3 bases: TGCGCCAGCAGCTTGCAACTAGCGACCAGCTCCTACGAGCAGTACTTC.

This clonotype has a handful of counts. This chain uses TRBV19 with TRBJ2-1; TRBD2 aligns across 7 bases. In germline, CDR1 is LNHDA, CDR2 SQIVND (reference sequence). The CDR3 sequence is 15 residues long. V gave up 1 base and J gave up 9 bases; unmatched junction bases: 9. The CDR3 coding sequence is TGTGCCAGTAGTATAGCTGCGGGGGACTACGGTGAGCAGTTCTTC. Amino acid sequence: CASSIAAGDYGEQFF.

This clonotype showed up just once. The rearrangement joins TRBV7-2 to TRBJ1-3; 8 positions agree with TRBD1. The CDR3 has 15 amino acids. Looked up from germline, CDR1 is SGHTA and CDR2 is FQGNSA. V shed 5 bases and J 3 bases; nucleotides not matched to a gene: 6. The CDR3, as DNA: TGTGCCAGCAGCACCCAGACAGGGGATGGAAACACCATATATTTT. Translated, it gives CASSTQTGDGNTIYF.

This rearrangement joins TRBV7-6 to TRBJ2-5; tentative D call: TRBD1 (6 bases). Looked up from germline, CDR1 is SGHVS and CDR2 is FNYEAQ. V lost 6 bases and J 4 bases, leaving 9 bases between the germline ends. The CDR3 contains 12 residues. The CDR3 region has the DNA TGTGCCAGCAGGCAACAGGGAGAGACCCAGTACTTC. It codes for CASRQQGETQYF.